The 26 T cell receptor beta chains presented below share a single source sample, sequenced in a study of cytomegalovirus exposure and HLA in healthy donors. Primers for the PCR totalled 60 Vbeta and 13 Jbeta. The method was immunoSEQ multiplex PCR; TCRdb's version includes in-frame clones alone and lacks a portion of them. This sample has some 200,000 clones, with about 13% found just once. The specimen sequenced was PBMCs. The receptor set was obtained from a man aged 45 to 65 in good health and CMV-seropositive.

V usage is TRBV2 and J usage is TRBJ2-3; 11 bases fit TRBD2. The trim removed 4 bases at V and 3 bases at J, leaving 9 bases unmatched. The CDR3 runs 17 residues. CDR1 and CDR2 from the germline V gene are SNHLY and FYNNEI. Here the CDR3 reads CASSVRASGGLTDTQYF. The DNA of the CDR3 is TGTGCCAGCAGTGTTCGGGCTAGCGGGGGGCTGACAGATACGCAGTATTTT.

This clone was found a few times. The chain employs TRBV11-3 and TRBJ1-2, with D perhaps TRBD1 (5 bases). The CDR3 runs to 14 residues. Germline V lookup: CDR1 SGHNT, CDR2 YENEEA. V dropped 6 bases and J dropped 8 bases, with 19 bases sitting between them. CDR3 residues: CASSGAGRSWGYTF. CDR3 coding DNA: TGTGCCAGCAGTGGGGCAGGAAGGTCTTGGGGCTACACCTTC. Complete variable domain (other parts from reference TRBV11-3 and TRBJ1-2): EAGVVQSPRYKIIEKKQPVAFWCNPISGHNTLYWYLQNLGQGPELLIRYENEEAVDDSQLPKDRFSAERLKGVDSTLKIQPAELGDSAVYLCASSGAGRSWGYTFGSGTRLTVV.

This clone was counted between two and nine times. The chain recombines TRBV6-6 with TRBJ2-7; 9 bases map to TRBD1. This CDR3 spans 15 amino acids. V shed 4 bases, J shed 3 bases, and the junction held 7 bases outside the gene matches. The V gene's germline CDR1 is MNHNY and CDR2 SVGAGI (reference sequence). This CDR3 reads CASSSEDRGIYEQYF. DNA for the CDR3: TGTGCCAGCAGTTCCGAGGACAGGGGCATCTACGAGCAGTACTTC.

The chain recombines TRBV6-1 with TRBJ1-5, with D hard to call. The CDR3 length is 13 residues. The V end was cut by 7 bases, the J end by 5 bases, with 12 bases between. Germline values: CDR1 MNHNS, CDR2 SASEGT. In DNA, the CDR3 is TGTGCCAGCACCTCAGGAGGGCATCAGCCCCAGCATTTT. It specifies CASTSGGHQPQHF.

This clone was counted a few times. V is TRBV28 and J is TRBJ1-2; weak D call: TRBD1 (6 bases). Trimming took 6 bases from V and 2 from J, leaving 19 bases between them. This CDR3 comprises 16 residues. Germline V gene sequence: CDR1 MDHEN, CDR2 SYDVKM. CDR3 DNA: TGTGCCAGCAGGGACGAGACGGACAGTCGCAACTATGGCTACACCTTC. It is translated as CASRDETDSRNYGYTF.

The V gene is TRBV18, the J gene TRBJ2-1; TRBD2 is a possible D gene (7 bases). The CDR3 contains 15 residues. The germline V gene has CDR1 KGHSH and CDR2 LQKENI. V was shortened by 8 bases and J by 4 bases, with 18 bases between the two germline ends. The CDR3 bases are TGTGCCAGCACCCCTGGGGGGGGGCGGTACAATGAGCAGTTCTTC. It codes for CASTPGGGRYNEQFF.

The J gene is TRBJ2-3, the V gene TRBV19, with 10 bases that match TRBD2. CDR1 is LNHDA and CDR2 is SQIVND in the germline V gene (reference sequence). This CDR3 has 15 amino acids. Losses at the gene ends were 5 bases for V and 2 bases for J; bases not matched to a gene: 4. The CDR3 sequence: CASSYTSGVTDTQYF. CDR3 DNA sequence: TGTGCCAGTAGTTATACTAGCGGGGTCACAGATACGCAGTATTTT.

This clone was counted a few times. The chain has TRBV11-3 and TRBJ2-5; no definite D call. The CDR3 loop spans 15 amino acids. Germline V gene sequence: CDR1 SGHNT, CDR2 YENEEA. The V end lost 6 bases, the J end lost 1 base, and 15 bases lay between the germline ends. CDR3 region: CASSPPAGGQETQYF. CDR3 bases: TGTGCCAGCAGTCCCCCGGCTGGCGGCCAAGAGACCCAGTACTTC.

This chain connects TRBV7-2 to TRBJ1-6, with 8 positions matching TRBD1. CDR3 length equals 16 residues. V trimming: 3 bases; J trimming: 2 bases; junction bases outside the gene matches: 3. Germline assignment: CDR1 SGHTA and CDR2 FQGNSA. CDR3 DNA sequence: TGTGCCAGCAGCTTGGACAGGGCTCCCTATAATTCACCCCTCCACTTT. This encodes CASSLDRAPYNSPLHF.

This clone was seen a few times. The chain links TRBV18 to TRBJ2-1, with D perhaps TRBD2 (5 bases). V lost 0 bases, J lost 0 bases, and 9 bases lay in between. Looked up from germline, CDR1 is KGHSH and CDR2 is LQKENI. The CDR3 is 16 amino acids. CDR3 in amino acids: CASSPPTGSSYNEQFF. The CDR3, as DNA: TGTGCCAGCTCACCACCCACGGGAAGCTCCTACAATGAGCAGTTCTTC.

The chain is built from TRBV15 and TRBJ1-2, with a possible D match to TRBD1 (5 bases). Trimming removed 5 bases at V and 4 bases at J, with 11 bases between. This CDR3 contains 13 residues. Germline V gene lookup returns CDR1 LNHNV and CDR2 YYDKDF (reference sequence). The CDR3 nucleotides read TGTGCCACCAGCCCCAGGGTTGGCTATGGCTACACCTTC. This translates into CATSPRVGYGYTF.

As to this clone: A far larger clone is one base from this, pointing to a likely read error. The rearrangement links TRBV19 to TRBJ1-4; D gene unclear. In germline, CDR1 is LNHDA, CDR2 SQIVND (reference sequence). The ends were cut back, 6 bases at V and 3 bases at J, with 14 bases in the middle. This CDR3 is 15 amino acids long. The CDR3 DNA is TGTGCCAGTAGGCCAGGAGGGATCCCTAATGAAAAACTGTTTTTT. It translates to CASRPGGIPNEKLFF.

The rearrangement joins TRBV11-3 to TRBJ2-7, with D maybe TRBD1 (6 bases). Between the trimmed V and J ends, which lost 2 bases and 3 bases, there was a span of 8 bases. The CDR3 has 13 amino acids. CDR1 SGHNT and CDR2 YENEEA come from the germline V gene. The CDR3: CASSLQGNYEQYV. The CDR3, as DNA: TGTGCCAGCAGCTTACAGGGGAACTACGAGCAGTACGTC.

This clone was observed a few times. J is TRBJ2-3 and V is TRBV10-1, with 9 bases fitting TRBD1. The V gene's germline CDR1 is WNHNN and CDR2 SYGVQD (reference sequence). With 4 bases clipped from V and 2 bases from J, the junction kept 4 bases outside the gene matches. The CDR3 runs to 15 residues. The CDR3 loop reads CASSAGDRATDTQYF. CDR3 DNA sequence: TGCGCCAGCAGTGCCGGGGACAGGGCCACAGATACGCAGTATTTT.

The sample holds a few counts of this clone. This sample also contains other DNA sequences that code for the same CDR3. The rearrangement uses TRBV27 and TRBJ1-1; 8 nucleotides match TRBD1. The germline V gene encodes CDR1 MNHEY and CDR2 SMNVEV (reference sequence). This CDR3 contains 16 residues. Unmatched junction bases numbered 11, after V lost 3 bases and J lost 5 bases. Here the CDR3 DNA reads TGTGCCAGCAGTTTTCTCCCAGGGGGCTTCGGGACTGAAGCTTTCTTT. It encodes CASSFLPGGFGTEAFF.

J is TRBJ1-1 and V is TRBV29-1; TRBD1 matches at 8 bases. The CDR3 has 13 residues. Germline V CDR1 and CDR2: SQVTM, ANQGSEA. V lost 7 bases, J lost 2 bases, and 6 bases stayed unmatched. The CDR3 DNA sequence: TGCAGCGCAGACACAGGGGGTAACACTGAAGCTTTCTTT. Amino acids: CSADTGGNTEAFF.

V and J are TRBV2 and TRBJ1-1; the D is unclear. Germline V CDR1 and CDR2: SNHLY, FYNNEI. Trimming stripped 8 bases from V and 2 bases from J, with 9 bases between. The CDR3 spans 12 residues. CDR3 region: CASHLRNTEAFF. In DNA, the CDR3 is TGTGCCAGCCATCTTAGAAACACTGAAGCTTTCTTT.

The chain links TRBV19 to TRBJ1-2; D uncertain. Trimming removed 7 bases from V and 0 bases from J, with 12 bases in between. Germline V CDR1 and CDR2: LNHDA, SQIVND (reference sequence). This CDR3 is 14 amino acids long. The CDR3 DNA sequence: TGTGCCAGTAATCCGTCCGGGACTAACTATGGCTACACCTTC. This translates into CASNPSGTNYGYTF. Full variable domain (outside the CDR3, taken from reference TRBV19 and TRBJ1-2): DGGITQSPKYLFRKEGQNVTLSCEQNLNHDAMYWYRQDPGQGLRLIYYSQIVNDFQKGDIAEGYSVSREKKESFPLTVTSAQKNPTAFYLCASNPSGTNYGYTFGSGTRLTVV.

The chain recombines TRBV5-4 with TRBJ1-1; D not certain. With 4 bases removed from V and 0 bases from J, the gap between germline ends came to 10 bases. The germline V gene has CDR1 SGHNT and CDR2 YYREEE (reference sequence). The CDR3 sequence is 14 residues long. Here the CDR3 reads CASSLPGMNTEAFF. The CDR3 DNA is TGTGCCAGCAGCCTCCCGGGGATGAACACTGAAGCTTTCTTT.

The chain recombines TRBV4-2 with TRBJ2-1, with TRBD2 matching 9 bases. Germline CDR1 is LGHNA and CDR2 is YNFKEQ. This CDR3 has 18 amino acids. Trimming at V came to 0 bases and at J to 7 bases, leaving 13 bases not matched to a gene. The CDR3 bases are TGTGCCAGCAGCCAAGAAGTTGCAGCGAGCGGGGGGACGAATGAGCAGTTCTTC. Its protein product is CASSQEVAASGGTNEQFF.

This clone was counted many times. V is TRBV4-2 and J is TRBJ1-4; D gene uncertain. Germline CDR1 reads LGHNA; CDR2 reads YNFKEQ. Trimming removed 0 bases at V and 4 bases at J, with 12 bases between. This CDR3 comprises 16 residues. CDR3: CASSQDPQVLNEKLFF. CDR3 in DNA: TGTGCCAGCAGCCAAGATCCCCAGGTGCTTAATGAAAAACTGTTTTTT.

This clone was picked up many times. This chain links TRBV7-9 with TRBJ2-5; unclear D gene. CDR3 length: 14 amino acids. CDR1 SEHNR and CDR2 FQNEAQ come from the germline V gene (reference sequence). The ends were cut back, 5 bases at V and 1 base at J, with 11 bases in the middle. The DNA for the CDR3 is TGTGCCAGCAGCCAAACAAGTTTCCAAGAGACCCAGTACTTC. Its translation: CASSQTSFQETQYF.

V is TRBV5-6 and J is TRBJ1-5; D unresolved. The CDR3 has 15 amino acids. Per the germline V gene, CDR1 is SGHDT and CDR2 is YYEEEE. Trimming took off 4 bases at V and 4 bases at J, with 15 bases between the two ends. CDR3 nucleotides: TGTGCCAGCAGCGCGCGGGCCCCAGGAAATCAGCCCCAGCATTTT. Protein sequence: CASSARAPGNQPQHF.

The genes are TRBV7-2 and TRBJ1-5; perhaps TRBD1 as D (5 bases). CDR3 length: 13 residues. Per the germline V gene, CDR1 is SGHTA and CDR2 is FQGNSA. Deletions cut 1 base from V and 7 bases from J, with 8 bases between. CDR3 nucleotides: TGTGCCAGCAGCTTAGAGGGGTTCCAGCCCCAGCATTTT. Encoded protein: CASSLEGFQPQHF.

This clone showed up just a few times. V gene TRBV18 combines with J gene TRBJ1-1; TRBD1 matches 8 bases. The V segment lost 8 bases and the J segment 3 bases; nucleotides outside the gene matches: 11. The CDR3 loop spans 15 amino acids. In germline, CDR1 is KGHSH, CDR2 LQKENI. CDR3 DNA: TGTGCCAGCACCCTACGGACAGGGACTGACACTGAAGCTTTCTTT. This sequence encodes CASTLRTGTDTEAFF.

This clone is a singleton in its sample. This rearrangement joins TRBV7-7 to TRBJ2-2, with a weak D call TRBD2 (7 bases). The germline V gene encodes CDR1 SSHAT and CDR2 FNYEAQ (reference sequence). The V end was cut by 2 bases, the J end by 3 bases, with 10 bases between. The CDR3 totals 15 residues. The CDR3 DNA reads as TGTGCCAGCAGCTTAAGGGGGGGTGACACCGGGGAGCTGTTTTTT. Its protein product is CASSLRGGDTGELFF.